This TCR beta chain appears in the sequencing data of a study of blood T cells in healthy people across ages. A note on this clonotype: No antigen is known for it.

Broader study findings: The authors considered diversity estimates from one million T cells to be underestimates.

With a J-beta primer mix and a sample-barcoded 5' primer, a second PCR ran about 7 to 12 cycles. A single record per CDR3 protein comes from TCRdb applying MiXCR to the 5' RACE reads. The profile shows 540,000 or so distinct CDR3 sequences, 24% of them singletons. Trimming shortened V by 6 bases and J by 2 bases, and 12 bases separated the two germline ends. The CDR3 has 13 amino acids. Germline loops: CDR1 SQVTM, CDR2 ANQGSEA. The same sample was also used in a study of T cells of mothers and their children. According to that study: Using the M1S primer, the second PCR added sample barcodes along with 2-4 random nucleotides. For each mother, over 9.5 million TCR beta CDR3 reads were obtained, and for each child, roughly 2.8 million.

Material: blood. This chain joins TRBV29-1 and TRBJ2-3, with D perhaps assigned TRBD1 or TRBD2 (6 bases each). The clonotype originates from a boy younger than 18 in good health. The CDR3 reads CSVEGHYTDTQYF. CDR3 bases: TGCAGCGTGGAGGGACACTACACAGATACGCAGTATTTT.